The sequence of this T cell receptor (beta chain) was determined in a study of blood T cell repertoires in COVID-19. Study in general: The cDNA or gDNA used as material had been derived from T cells, B-cell-depleted T cells, or PBMCs.

Trimming pared 0 bases from V and 6 bases from J, leaving 14 bases between. CDR3 size: 15 residues. Germline V lookup: CDR1 LGHNA, CDR2 YNFKEQ. Authors' analysis steps: Amplification of reference gene primers was used by the study to estimate nucleated cell counts. Here immunoSEQ multiplex PCR was the method, and the copy in TCRdb shows in-frame clones only, minus some. Clone size and the V and J calls come from that table; the DNA yielded D and trimming. The sample includes 150,000 to 200,000 clones, more than 70% of them seen just once. Sequenced material: peripheral blood. This rearrangement joins TRBV4-2 to TRBJ2-5; possibly TRBD1 for D (5 bases). This sequence originates from a woman older than 75 with active or convalescent COVID-19. This CDR3 reads CASSQDRQGSKTQYF. As DNA, the CDR3 is TGTGCCAGCAGCCAAGATCGGCAGGGCTCAAAGACCCAGTACTTC.